The rows below give T cell receptor beta chains drawn from one sample of a study of T cell responses to AZD1222 COVID-19 vaccine. Method: immunoSEQ multiplex PCR; TCRdb's copy keeps in-frame clones and lacks some. The data show roughly 70,000 clones, about 85% seen once. Sequencing used peripheral blood, obtained on day 0 of AZD1222 vaccination. The receptors come from an adult in good health. The CDR3 runs from the conserved cysteine through the conserved F or W. A D gene is named only where the DNA matches it firmly. Size tells how often a clone was seen (once, few, many) or the class of an expanded clone, and some rows leave it out.

v_gene	d_gene	abundance	j_gene	CDR3aa	CDR3nt
TRBV7-9	TRBD2	-	TRBJ2-2	CASRPGLAGQNTGELFF	TGTGCCAGCAGACCGGGACTAGCGGGACAGAACACCGGGGAGCTGTTTTTT
TRBV13	-	-	TRBJ2-7	CASSLSGTPYEQYF	TGTGCCAGCAGCTTATCCGGGACTCCCTACGAGCAGTACTTC
TRBV19	TRBD2	-	TRBJ2-7	CASSLQREDYEQYF	TGTGCCAGTAGTCTCCAGCGGGAGGACTACGAGCAGTACTTC
TRBV19	TRBD2	-	TRBJ2-5	CASSTFLAGGQTQYF	TGTGCCAGTAGTACTTTTTTAGCGGGGGGGCAGACCCAGTACTTC
TRBV27	-	-	TRBJ1-5	CASSPQGGGQPQHF	TGTGCCAGCAGTCCACAGGGAGGGGGACAGCCCCAGCATTTT
TRBV2	-	-	TRBJ2-3	CASTWQRSTDTQYF	TGTGCCAGCACATGGCAGCGGAGCACAGATACGCAGTATTTT
TRBV29-1	TRBD1	once	TRBJ1-2	CSVTGTGGNGYTF	TGCAGCGTTACCGGAACAGGGGGCAATGGCTACACCTTC
TRBV6-5	-	-	TRBJ2-1	CASITFPRGNEQFF	TGTGCCAGCATCACCTTCCCACGGGGAAATGAGCAGTTCTTC
TRBV3-1/TRBV3-2	-	-	TRBJ1-2	CASRRDRNYTF	TGTGCCAGCAGGCGAGACAGGAACTACACCTTC
TRBV5-4	TRBD1	-	TRBJ2-7	CASSPTGGTLYEQYF	TGTGCCAGCAGTCCGACAGGGGGCACTCTCTACGAGCAGTACTTC
TRBV19	-	-	TRBJ2-1	CASSIGFKVSDEQFF	TGTGCCAGTAGTATTGGATTCAAGGTAAGCGATGAGCAGTTCTTC